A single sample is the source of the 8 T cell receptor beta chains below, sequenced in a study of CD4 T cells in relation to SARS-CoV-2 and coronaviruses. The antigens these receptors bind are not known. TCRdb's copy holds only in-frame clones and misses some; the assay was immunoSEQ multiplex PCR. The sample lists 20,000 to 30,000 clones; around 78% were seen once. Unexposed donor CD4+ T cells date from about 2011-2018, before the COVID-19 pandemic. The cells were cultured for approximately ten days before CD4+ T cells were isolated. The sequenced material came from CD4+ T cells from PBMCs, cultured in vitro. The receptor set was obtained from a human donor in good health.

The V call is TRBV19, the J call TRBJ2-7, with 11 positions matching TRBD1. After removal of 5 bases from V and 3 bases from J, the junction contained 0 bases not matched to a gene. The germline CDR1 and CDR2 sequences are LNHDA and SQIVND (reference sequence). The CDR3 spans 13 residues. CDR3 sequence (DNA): TGTGCCAGTAGTGGGACAGGGGGCTACGAGCAGTACTTC. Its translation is CASSGTGGYEQYF.

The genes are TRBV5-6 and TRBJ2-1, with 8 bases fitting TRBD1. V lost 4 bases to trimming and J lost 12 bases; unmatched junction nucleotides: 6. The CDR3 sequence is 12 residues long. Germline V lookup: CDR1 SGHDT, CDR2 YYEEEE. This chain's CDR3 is CASSTGQGGQFF. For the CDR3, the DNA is TGTGCCAGCAGCACCGGACAGGGTGGGCAGTTCTTC.

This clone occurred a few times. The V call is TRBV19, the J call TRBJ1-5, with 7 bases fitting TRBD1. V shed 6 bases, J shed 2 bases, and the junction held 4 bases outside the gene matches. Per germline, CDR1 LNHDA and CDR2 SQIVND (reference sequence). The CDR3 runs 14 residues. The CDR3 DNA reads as TGTGCCAGTAGGATTCAGGGGGGCAATCAGCCCCAGCATTTT. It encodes CASRIQGGNQPQHF.

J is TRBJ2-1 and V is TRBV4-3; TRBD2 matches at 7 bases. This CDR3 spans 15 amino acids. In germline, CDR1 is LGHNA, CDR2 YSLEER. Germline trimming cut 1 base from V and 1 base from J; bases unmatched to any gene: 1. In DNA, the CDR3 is TGCGCCAGCAGCCAAGTGGGACTATCCTACAATGAGCAGTTCTTC. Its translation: CASSQVGLSYNEQFF.

The CDR3 sequence: CASSPPARERAFF. DNA for the CDR3: TGTGCCAGCAGCCCTCCCGCCAGGGAGAGAGCTTTCTTT. The rearrangement joins TRBV7-9 to TRBJ1-1, with D possibly matching TRBD1 (5 bases). Trimming shortened V by 5 bases and J by 10 bases, and 17 bases separated the two germline ends. The CDR3 runs 13 residues. Germline lookup yields CDR1 SEHNR and CDR2 FQNEAQ (reference sequence).

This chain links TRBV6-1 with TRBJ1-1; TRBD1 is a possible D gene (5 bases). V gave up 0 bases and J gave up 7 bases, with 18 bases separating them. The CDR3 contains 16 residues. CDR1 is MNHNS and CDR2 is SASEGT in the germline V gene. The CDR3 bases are TGTGCCAGCAGTGAAGCATTACAAGCGGGGGTGAATGAAGCTTTCTTT. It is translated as CASSEALQAGVNEAFF.

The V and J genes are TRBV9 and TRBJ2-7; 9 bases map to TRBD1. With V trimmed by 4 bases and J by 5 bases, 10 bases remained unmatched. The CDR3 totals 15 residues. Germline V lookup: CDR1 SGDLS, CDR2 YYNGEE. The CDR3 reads CASSLTGTGFDEQYF. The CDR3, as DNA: TGTGCCAGCAGCCTGACCGGGACAGGGTTCGACGAGCAGTACTTC.

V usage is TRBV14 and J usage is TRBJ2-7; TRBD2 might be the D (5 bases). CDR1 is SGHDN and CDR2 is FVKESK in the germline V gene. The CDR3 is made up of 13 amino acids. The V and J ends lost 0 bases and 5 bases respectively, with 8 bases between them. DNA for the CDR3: TGTGCCAGCAGCCAAGATCGGGGTAACGAGCAGTACTTC. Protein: CASSQDRGNEQYF. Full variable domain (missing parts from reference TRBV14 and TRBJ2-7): EAGVTQFPSHSVIEKGQTVTLRCDPISGHDNLYWYRRVMGKEIKFLLHFVKESKQDESGMPNNRFLAERTGGTYSTLKVQPAELEDSGVYFCASSQDRGNEQYFGPGTRLTVT.